The rows below give T cell receptor beta chains drawn from one sample of a study of Ad26.COV2.S vaccination and SARS-CoV-2 variants. Data came from immunoSEQ multiplex PCR; TCRdb stores just in-frame clones and leaves some out. Of about 410,000 clones in the sample, 70% to 90% were seen once. The sample consisted of peripheral blood, taken in a trial of Ad26.COV2.S vaccine versus placebo. All receptors derive from a person between 18 and 59 years old who received the Ad26.COV2.S COVID-19 vaccine or a placebo. CDR3s include the opening cysteine and the closing phenylalanine or tryptophan. The D gene is left open where the match is weak. A clone size is listed for some rows: how often the clone was seen (once, few, many), or a class if it is expanded.

V: TRBV28; size: .; D: TRBD1; J: TRBJ2-5; length: 16; CDR3: CASSFAGTGIGKTQYF; DNA: TGTGCCAGCAGTTTCGCCGGGACAGGGATTGGAAAGACCCAGTACTTC
V: TRBV29-1; size: .; D: TRBD2; J: TRBJ2-7; length: 13; CDR3: CSASSGGTYEQYF; DNA: TGCAGCGCATCTAGCGGGGGGACCTACGAGCAGTACTTC
V: TRBV29-1; size: .; D: TRBD2; J: TRBJ2-1; length: 14; CDR3: CSATSGRALGEQFF; DNA: TGCAGCGCTACTAGCGGGAGGGCCCTCGGTGAGCAGTTCTTC
V: TRBV28; size: .; D: .; J: TRBJ2-3; length: 17; CDR3: CASSFAGPQVGTDTQYF; DNA: TGTGCCAGCAGTTTTGCCGGTCCCCAGGTGGGCACAGATACGCAGTATTTT
V: TRBV7-8; size: once; D: TRBD1; J: TRBJ1-1; length: 16; CDR3: CASSLARDRGNTEAFF; DNA: TGTGCCAGCAGCTTAGCCCGGGACAGGGGGAATACTGAAGCTTTCTTT
V: TRBV28; size: .; D: TRBD2; J: TRBJ2-1; length: 16; CDR3: CASSPLASSSYNEQFF; DNA: TGTGCCAGCAGCCCACTAGCGTCTAGCTCCTACAATGAGCAGTTCTTC
V: TRBV9; size: .; D: .; J: TRBJ1-3; length: 14; CDR3: CASSVAPVSNTIYF; DNA: TGTGCCAGCAGCGTAGCTCCAGTTTCGAACACCATATATTTT
V: TRBV6-5; size: .; D: TRBD2; J: TRBJ2-7; length: 14; CDR3: CASSYSGTTYEQYF; DNA: TGTGCCAGCAGTTACTCCGGGACTACCTACGAGCAGTACTTC
V: TRBV6-5; size: once; D: TRBD2; J: TRBJ2-5; length: 14; CDR3: CASSILAAQETQYF; DNA: TGTGCCAGCAGCATACTAGCGGCCCAAGAGACCCAGTACTTC
V: TRBV19; size: few; D: TRBD1; J: TRBJ1-6; length: 15; CDR3: CASSQRQGRNSPLHF; DNA: TGTGCCAGTAGTCAAAGACAGGGTCGTAATTCACCCCTCCACTTT
V: TRBV18; size: .; D: TRBD2; J: TRBJ2-3; length: 16; CDR3: CASSPLPGGSADTQYF; DNA: TGTGCCAGCTCACCACTGCCGGGAGGATCGGCAGATACGCAGTATTTT
V: TRBV15; size: .; D: .; J: TRBJ1-5; length: 13; CDR3: CATSGRQNQPQHF; DNA: TGTGCCACCAGCGGGAGACAGAATCAGCCCCAGCATTTT
V: TRBV9; size: .; D: .; J: TRBJ1-2; length: 11; CDR3: CASSHLEGYTF; DNA: TGTGCCAGCAGCCACCTGGAGGGCTACACCTTC